What follows are 7 T cell receptor beta chains derived from one specimen sequenced in a study of shared clonotypes between healthy human individuals. CD8 cells classed as naive were CD45RO-negative and positively selected for CCR7, excluding terminally differentiated effector memory CD45RA+ cells. Some clones are missing from TCRdb's copy, which holds only in-frame ones; the method was immunoSEQ multiplex PCR. The sample shows around 2,000,000 clones, about 95% of them seen only once. Sequencing was carried out using naive CD8+ T cells sorted from blood. Every receptor here comes from a man aged 18 to 30 in good health.

The chain uses TRBV7-2 and TRBJ2-5; no clear D gene. CDR1 is SGHTA and CDR2 is FQGNSA in the germline V gene. The CDR3 runs to 15 residues. Trimming left V 0 bases short and J 1 base short, with 9 bases between. The CDR3 bases are TGTGCCAGCAGCTTAGCGGCGGCAAGCCAAGAGACCCAGTACTTC. Protein sequence: CASSLAAASQETQYF.

Comment on this clone: This same CDR3 is encoded by further DNA sequences in the sample. The chain's CDR3 is CASSQDGNTEAFF. The CDR3 bases are TGCGCCAGCAGCCAAGACGGAAACACTGAAGCTTTCTTT. V and J are TRBV4-1 and TRBJ1-1; D not certain. The germline CDR1 and CDR2 sequences are MGHRA and YSYEKL. CDR3 length: 13 amino acids. Trimming left V 0 bases short and J 2 bases short, with 4 bases between.

The CDR3 DNA reads as TGCAGCGTTGCTTCTGGGGCCAACGTCCTGACTTTC. As protein: CSVASGANVLTF. The chain employs TRBV29-1 and TRBJ2-6; no firm D call. The CDR3 contains 12 residues. V lost 4 bases to trimming and J lost 1 base, with 2 bases between them. CDR1 is SQVTM, CDR2 ANQGSEA, per germline.

The chain links TRBV10-3 to TRBJ1-1; no clear D. There are 13 residues in the CDR3. Per germline, CDR1 ENHRY and CDR2 SYGVKD. V was shortened by 5 bases and J by 0 bases, with 7 bases between the two germline ends. The CDR3 region is CAISPAMNTEAFF. CDR3 coding DNA: TGTGCCATCAGTCCGGCTATGAACACTGAAGCTTTCTTT.

The chain links TRBV5-1 to TRBJ2-2, with TRBD2 matching over 9 bases. The CDR3 length is 15 residues. The germline gives CDR1 SGHRS, CDR2 YFSETQ. After removal of 1 base from V and 7 bases from J, the junction contained 5 bases not matched to a gene. The CDR3 is CASSLSSGGGGELFF. The CDR3 DNA reads as TGCGCCAGCAGCTTGAGTAGCGGGGGCGGCGGGGAGCTGTTTTTT.

Of note for this clone: This specimen includes other DNA sequences encoding the same CDR3. The chain combines TRBV7-9 with TRBJ1-2, with 10 bases fitting TRBD1. V shed 5 bases and J 6 bases; nucleotides not matched to a gene: 3. The CDR3 is made up of 13 amino acids. CDR1 and CDR2 (germline): SEHNR, FQNEAQ (reference sequence). CDR3 nucleotides: TGTGCCAGCAGCGCGACAGGGGGCGATGGCTACACCTTC. The encoded protein is CASSATGGDGYTF. The variable domain in full, completed from reference TRBV7-9 and TRBJ1-2, reads DTGVSQNPRHKITKRGQNVTFRCDPISEHNRLYWYRQTLGQGPEFLTYFQNEAQLEKSRLLSDRFSAERPKGSFSTLEIQRTEQGDSAMYLCASSATGGDGYTFGSGTRLTVV.

This clone has a single count. The V and J genes are TRBV5-1 and TRBJ1-2, with D tentatively TRBD1 (5 bases). This CDR3 comprises 15 residues. Germline CDR1 reads SGHRS; CDR2 reads YFSETQ. The germline V and J ends were trimmed by 3 bases and 8 bases, with 20 bases remaining between them. CDR3 amino acids: CASSYYPGGAEGYTF. CDR3 bases: TGCGCCAGCAGCTATTACCCGGGAGGGGCGGAGGGCTACACCTTC.